This note documents a single TCR beta chain sequence. This clonotype has more than one count but fewer than ten. Its antigen has not been determined. A junction end diverges from the germline sequence, so it may reflect a read error. This sample was taken from a study of identical twins (dated by TCRdb to the mid-2010s). Background for the entire study: The study deep-sequenced TCR alpha and beta repertoires from monozygotic twins, unrelated adults of various ages and cord blood to test whether fetal clonotypes persist. To rule out contamination, replicate twin experiments were performed at different times with different library preparation protocols. Overall study results and their limits: Because the same donors could not be followed over many years, the conclusions relied on cross-sectional statistical analysis. Out-of-frame TCR alpha sharing in monozygotic twins was systematically underestimated by recombination models, whereas sharing between unrelated individuals was in agreement with the recombination models. Abundant cord blood beta clonotypes had fewer insertions, young adult naive repertoires showed a similar but weaker trend, and memory repertoires showed no such trend. Out-of-frame TCR alpha sequences shared between twins showed an excess of low generation-probability sequences compared with coincidental sharing between unrelated individuals. Zero-insertion analyses could be partly confounded by invariant T cells such as MAIT and iNKT, although diverse VJ usage argued against such confounding for most clonotypes. In beta out-of-frame sequences, excess twin sharing was weaker, because having fewer shared sequences lowered the signal-to-noise ratio.

All donors were healthy Caucasians. The twin cohort consisted of three pairs of female monozygotic twins, all aged about 18 to 29 years. Peripheral blood mononuclear cells were used as the source from which RNA for TCR libraries was isolated. The library came from 5' RACE. Reads for this sample came from an Illumina HiSeq 2000. Template switching added a universal primer binding site, and the final cDNA carried a unique molecular identifier that allowed TCR cDNA molecules to be counted accurately. Specific primers in the conserved constant-segment region were used to synthesize first-strand cDNA for TCR alpha and beta chains. To control for contamination, every cDNA library was double barcoded, receiving both a SMART-Mk sample barcode and Illumina barcodes. TruSeq adapter sequences along with Illumina sample barcodes were introduced in two successive PCR steps. TCR alpha and beta cDNA libraries were sequenced on the Illumina HiSeq platform with custom primers. As for the authors' bioinformatics: Raw reads were processed with MiGEC to extract unique molecular identifiers, and MiXCR was used to determine CDR3 positions. Recombination models were inferred per individual with the repgenHMM and IGoR tools using an EM algorithm. The tcR package in R was used for shared clonotype analysis, with sharing normalized by the product of cloneset sizes. To study raw recombination without the effects of thymic and clonal selection, out-of-frame nonproductive sequences were analyzed. The raw public reads went through TCRdb reprocessing: fastp at Q25, MiXCR clone calling, in-frame beta chains kept. Identical CDR3 proteins give one entry, which carries the most common genes and DNA. The V and J calls, along with clone size, are taken from TCRdb and not from the paper's own processing. The sample table lists approximately 890,000 distinct CDR3 sequences, 9% to 15% of them with a count of one. Roughly 1.6% of the sample is held by the ten biggest clonotypes.

These sequences were also reported in another study, on yellow fever vaccine responses in identical twins. The second paper states: The authors reported that the T cell response to vaccination in identical twins appeared partly convergent and partly personalized. The study precisely tracked vaccine-responding T cell clones in identical twins.

The sequenced material came from PBMCs. This TCR was sampled from a woman younger than 35 in good health.

This receptor has the CDR3 CASSPTPGYRPTNEKLFF. The DNA sequence is TGTGCCAGCAGCCCTACCCCGGGCTACCGCCCAACAAATGAAAAACTGTTTTTT. The chain was built from TRBV12-3 or TRBV12-4 and TRBJ1-4; a confident D gene designation cannot be given. Including the terminal cysteine and phenylalanine, the CDR3 comprises 18 residues. The kept DNA is CDR3 alone, 54 bases in frame from the first base.